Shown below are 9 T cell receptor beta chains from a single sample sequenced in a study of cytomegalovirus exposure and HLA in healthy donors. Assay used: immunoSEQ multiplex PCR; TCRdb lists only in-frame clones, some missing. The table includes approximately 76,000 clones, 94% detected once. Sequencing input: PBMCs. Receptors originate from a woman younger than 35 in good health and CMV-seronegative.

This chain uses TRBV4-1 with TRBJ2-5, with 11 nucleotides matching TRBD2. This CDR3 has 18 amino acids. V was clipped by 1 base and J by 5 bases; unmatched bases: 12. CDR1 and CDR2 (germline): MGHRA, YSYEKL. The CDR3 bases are TGCGCCAGCAGCCAAGGAAGCTTAGCGGGAGGGCATAAGGAGACCCAGTACTTC. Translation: CASSQGSLAGGHKETQYF.

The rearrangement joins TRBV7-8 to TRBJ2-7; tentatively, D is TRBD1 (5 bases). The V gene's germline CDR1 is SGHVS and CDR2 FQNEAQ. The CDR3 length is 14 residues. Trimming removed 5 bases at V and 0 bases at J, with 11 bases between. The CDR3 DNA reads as TGTGCCAGCAGCCCCCGACAGCCCTCCTACGAGCAGTACTTC. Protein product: CASSPRQPSYEQYF.

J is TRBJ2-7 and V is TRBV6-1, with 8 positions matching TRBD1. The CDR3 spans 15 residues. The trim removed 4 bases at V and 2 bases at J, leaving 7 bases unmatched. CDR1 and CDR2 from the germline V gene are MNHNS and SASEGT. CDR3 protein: CASSGDRGGPYEQYF. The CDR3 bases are TGTGCCAGCAGTGGAGACAGGGGCGGCCCCTACGAGCAGTACTTC.

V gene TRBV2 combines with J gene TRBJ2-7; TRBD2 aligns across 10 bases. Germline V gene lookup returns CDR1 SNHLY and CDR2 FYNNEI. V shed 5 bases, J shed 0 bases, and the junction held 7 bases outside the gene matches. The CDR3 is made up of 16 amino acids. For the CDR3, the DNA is TGTGCCAGCAGTCTTCATAGCGGGAGGCGCTCCTACGAGCAGTACTTC. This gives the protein CASSLHSGRRSYEQYF.

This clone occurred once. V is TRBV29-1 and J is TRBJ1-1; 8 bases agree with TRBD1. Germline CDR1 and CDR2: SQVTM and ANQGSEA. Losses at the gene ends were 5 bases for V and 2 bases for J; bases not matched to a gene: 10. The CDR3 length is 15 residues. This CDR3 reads CSVIGRGPLNTEAFF. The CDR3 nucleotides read TGCAGCGTTATTGGCAGGGGGCCACTTAACACTGAAGCTTTCTTT. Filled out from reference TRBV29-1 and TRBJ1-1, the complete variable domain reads SAVISQKPSRDICQRGTSLTIQCQVDSQVTMMFWYRQQPGQSLTLIATANQGSEATYESGFVIDKFPISRPNLTFSTLTVSNMSPEDSSIYLCSVIGRGPLNTEAFFGQGTRLTVV.

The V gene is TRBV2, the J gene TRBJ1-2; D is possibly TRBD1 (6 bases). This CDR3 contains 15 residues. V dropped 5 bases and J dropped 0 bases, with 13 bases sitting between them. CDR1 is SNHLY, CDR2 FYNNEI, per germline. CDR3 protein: CASSLFGTPNYGYTF. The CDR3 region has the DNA TGTGCCAGCAGTTTATTCGGGACACCTAACTATGGCTACACCTTC.

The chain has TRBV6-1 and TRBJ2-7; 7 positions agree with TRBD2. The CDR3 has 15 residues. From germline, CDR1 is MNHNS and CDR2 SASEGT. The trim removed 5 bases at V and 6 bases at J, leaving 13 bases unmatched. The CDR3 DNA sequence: TGTGCCAGCAGTTCCCCGGTCAGCGGGGCCCCCGAGCAGTACTTC. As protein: CASSSPVSGAPEQYF.

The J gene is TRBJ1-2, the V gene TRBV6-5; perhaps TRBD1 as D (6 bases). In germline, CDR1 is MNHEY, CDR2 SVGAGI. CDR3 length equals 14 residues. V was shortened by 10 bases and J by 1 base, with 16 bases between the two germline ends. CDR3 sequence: CATTRGQNNYGYTF. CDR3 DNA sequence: TGTGCCACGACCCGGGGACAAAATAACTATGGCTACACCTTC.

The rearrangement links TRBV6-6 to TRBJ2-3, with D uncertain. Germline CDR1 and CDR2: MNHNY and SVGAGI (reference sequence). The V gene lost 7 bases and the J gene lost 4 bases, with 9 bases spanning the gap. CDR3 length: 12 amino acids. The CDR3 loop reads CASTEQSDTQYF. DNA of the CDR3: TGTGCCAGCACCGAACAGTCAGATACGCAGTATTTT.